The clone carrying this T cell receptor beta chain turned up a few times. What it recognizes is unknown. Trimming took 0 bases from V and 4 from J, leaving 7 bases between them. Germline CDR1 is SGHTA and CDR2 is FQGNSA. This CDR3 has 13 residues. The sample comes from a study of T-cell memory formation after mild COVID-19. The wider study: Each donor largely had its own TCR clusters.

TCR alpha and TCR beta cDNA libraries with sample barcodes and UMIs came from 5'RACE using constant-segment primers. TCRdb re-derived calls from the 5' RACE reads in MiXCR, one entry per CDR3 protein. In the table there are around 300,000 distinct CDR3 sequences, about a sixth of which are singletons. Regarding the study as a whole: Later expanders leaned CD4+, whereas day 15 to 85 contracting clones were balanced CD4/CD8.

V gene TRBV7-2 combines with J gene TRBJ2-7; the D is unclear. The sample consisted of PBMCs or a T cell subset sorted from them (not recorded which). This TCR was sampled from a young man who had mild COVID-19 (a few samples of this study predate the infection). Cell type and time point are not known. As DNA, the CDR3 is TGTGCCAGCAGCTTAGCGTTCGGGTACGAGCAGTACTTC. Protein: CASSLAFGYEQYF.